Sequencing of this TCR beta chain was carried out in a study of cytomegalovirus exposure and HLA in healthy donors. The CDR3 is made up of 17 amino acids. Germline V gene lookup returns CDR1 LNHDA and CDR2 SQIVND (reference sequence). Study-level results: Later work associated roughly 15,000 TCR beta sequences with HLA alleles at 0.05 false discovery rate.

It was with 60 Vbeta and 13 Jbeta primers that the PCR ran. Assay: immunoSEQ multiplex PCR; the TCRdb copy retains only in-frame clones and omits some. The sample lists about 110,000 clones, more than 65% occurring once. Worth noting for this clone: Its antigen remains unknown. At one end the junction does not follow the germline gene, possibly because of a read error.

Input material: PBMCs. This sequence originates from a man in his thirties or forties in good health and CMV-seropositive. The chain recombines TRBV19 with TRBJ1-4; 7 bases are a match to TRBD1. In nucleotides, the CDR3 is TGTGCCGGTAGTACAGACCTTCGACAGGGCGGATACGAAAAACTGTTTTTT. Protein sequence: CAGSTDLRQGGYEKLFF.